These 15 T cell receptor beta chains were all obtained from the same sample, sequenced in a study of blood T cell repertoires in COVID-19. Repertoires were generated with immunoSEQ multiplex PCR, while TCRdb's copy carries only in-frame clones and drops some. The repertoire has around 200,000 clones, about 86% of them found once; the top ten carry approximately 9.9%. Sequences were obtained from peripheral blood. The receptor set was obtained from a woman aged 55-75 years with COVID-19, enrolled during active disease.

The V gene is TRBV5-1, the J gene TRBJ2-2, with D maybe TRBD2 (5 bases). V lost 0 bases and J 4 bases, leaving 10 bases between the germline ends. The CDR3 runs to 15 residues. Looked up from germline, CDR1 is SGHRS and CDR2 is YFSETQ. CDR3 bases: TGCGCCAGCAGCTTGGCGTCGGGGATCACCGGGGAGCTGTTTTTT. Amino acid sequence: CASSLASGITGELFF.

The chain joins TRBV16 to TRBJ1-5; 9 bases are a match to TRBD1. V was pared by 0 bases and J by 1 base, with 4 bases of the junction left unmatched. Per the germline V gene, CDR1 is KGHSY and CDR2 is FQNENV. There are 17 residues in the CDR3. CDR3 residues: CASSQSGTGLSNQPQHF. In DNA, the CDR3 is TGTGCCAGCAGCCAATCGGGGACAGGGCTCAGCAATCAGCCCCAGCATTTT.

The CDR3 is CASSITGGPSYEQYF. The CDR3 DNA follows: TGTGCCAGTAGTATTACGGGCGGGCCCTCCTACGAGCAGTACTTC. V and J are TRBV19 and TRBJ2-7; D might be TRBD2 (5 bases). The V gene's germline CDR1 is LNHDA and CDR2 SQIVND (reference sequence). Trimming left V 3 bases short and J 0 bases short, with 12 bases between. The CDR3 totals 15 residues.

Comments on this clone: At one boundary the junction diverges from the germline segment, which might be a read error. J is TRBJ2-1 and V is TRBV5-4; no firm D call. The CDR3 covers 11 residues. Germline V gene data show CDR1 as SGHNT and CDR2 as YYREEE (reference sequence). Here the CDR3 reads CASSSNNEQFF. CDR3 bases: TGTGCCAGCAGCTCCAACAATGAGCAGTTCTTC.

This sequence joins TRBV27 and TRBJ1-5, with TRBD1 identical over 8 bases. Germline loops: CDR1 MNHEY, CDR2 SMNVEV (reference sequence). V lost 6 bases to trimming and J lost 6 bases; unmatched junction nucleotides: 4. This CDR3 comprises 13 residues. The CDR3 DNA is TGTGCCAGCAGGGACAGGGACTCTCAGCCCCAGCATTTT. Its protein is CASRDRDSQPQHF.

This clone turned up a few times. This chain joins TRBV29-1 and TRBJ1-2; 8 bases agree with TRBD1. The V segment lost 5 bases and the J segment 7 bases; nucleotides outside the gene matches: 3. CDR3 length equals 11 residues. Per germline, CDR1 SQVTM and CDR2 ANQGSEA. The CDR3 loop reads CSVTGGSGYTF. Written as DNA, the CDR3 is TGCAGCGTTACAGGGGGTAGTGGCTACACCTTC.

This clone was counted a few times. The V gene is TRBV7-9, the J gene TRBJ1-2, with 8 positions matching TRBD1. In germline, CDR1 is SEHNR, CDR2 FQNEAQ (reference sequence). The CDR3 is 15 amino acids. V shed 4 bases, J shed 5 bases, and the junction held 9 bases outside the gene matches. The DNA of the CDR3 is TGTGCCAGCAGCTCCTCTAAGACAGGGGTGTATGGCTACACCTTC. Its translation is CASSSSKTGVYGYTF.

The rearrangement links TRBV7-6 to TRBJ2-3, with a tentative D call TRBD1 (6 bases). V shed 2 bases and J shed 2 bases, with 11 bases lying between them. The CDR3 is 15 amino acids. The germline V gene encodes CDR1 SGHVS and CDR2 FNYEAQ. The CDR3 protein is CASSLMTGNTDTQYF. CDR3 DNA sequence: TGTGCCAGCAGCTTAATGACAGGAAACACAGATACGCAGTATTTT.

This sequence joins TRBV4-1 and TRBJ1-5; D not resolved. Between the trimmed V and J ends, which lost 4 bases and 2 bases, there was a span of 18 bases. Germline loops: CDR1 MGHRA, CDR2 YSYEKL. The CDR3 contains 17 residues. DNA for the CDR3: TGCGCCAGCAGCCCCCGAAGTAGCGGAGAGGGCAATCAGCCCCAGCATTTT. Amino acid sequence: CASSPRSSGEGNQPQHF.

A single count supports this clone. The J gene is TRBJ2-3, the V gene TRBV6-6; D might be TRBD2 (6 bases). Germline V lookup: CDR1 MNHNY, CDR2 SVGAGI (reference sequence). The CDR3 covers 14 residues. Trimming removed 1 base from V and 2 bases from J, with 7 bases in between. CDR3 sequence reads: CASSYWRDTDTQYF. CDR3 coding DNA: TGTGCCAGCAGTTACTGGCGGGACACAGATACGCAGTATTTT.

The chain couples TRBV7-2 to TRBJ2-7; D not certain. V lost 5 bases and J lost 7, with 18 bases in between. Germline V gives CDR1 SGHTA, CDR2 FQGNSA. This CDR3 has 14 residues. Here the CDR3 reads CASSPPTPFGEQYF. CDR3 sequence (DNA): TGTGCCAGCAGCCCCCCGACTCCCTTTGGGGAGCAGTACTTC.

The CDR3 nucleotides read TGTGCCAGCAGTTTCAGTCAGGGGCCTGGCGGGGAGCTGTTTTTT. This translates into CASSFSQGPGGELFF. The V and J genes are TRBV7-3 and TRBJ2-2; D might be TRBD1 (6 bases). Germline assignment: CDR1 SGHTA and CDR2 FQGTGA. The length of the CDR3 is 15 residues. The V end lost 6 bases, the J end lost 7 bases, and 18 bases lay between the germline ends.

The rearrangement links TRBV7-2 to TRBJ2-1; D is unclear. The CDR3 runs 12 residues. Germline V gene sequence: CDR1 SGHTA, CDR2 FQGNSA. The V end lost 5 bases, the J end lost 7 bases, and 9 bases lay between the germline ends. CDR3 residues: CASSVSTNEQFF. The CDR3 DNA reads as TGTGCCAGCAGCGTTAGTACGAATGAGCAGTTCTTC.

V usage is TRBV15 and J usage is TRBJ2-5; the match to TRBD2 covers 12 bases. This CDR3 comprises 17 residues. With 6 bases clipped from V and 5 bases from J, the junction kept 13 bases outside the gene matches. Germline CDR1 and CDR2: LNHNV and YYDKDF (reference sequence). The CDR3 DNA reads TGTGCCACCAGTCCCGGGACTAGCGGGTGGAGCGGGGAGACCCAGTACTTC. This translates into CATSPGTSGWSGETQYF.

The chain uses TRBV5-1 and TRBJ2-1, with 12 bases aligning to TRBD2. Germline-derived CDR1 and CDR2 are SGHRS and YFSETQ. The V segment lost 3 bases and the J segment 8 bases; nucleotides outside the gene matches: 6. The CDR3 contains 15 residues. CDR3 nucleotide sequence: TGCGCCAGCAGCTCGACTAGCGGGAGATGGGATGAGCAGTTCTTC. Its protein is CASSSTSGRWDEQFF.